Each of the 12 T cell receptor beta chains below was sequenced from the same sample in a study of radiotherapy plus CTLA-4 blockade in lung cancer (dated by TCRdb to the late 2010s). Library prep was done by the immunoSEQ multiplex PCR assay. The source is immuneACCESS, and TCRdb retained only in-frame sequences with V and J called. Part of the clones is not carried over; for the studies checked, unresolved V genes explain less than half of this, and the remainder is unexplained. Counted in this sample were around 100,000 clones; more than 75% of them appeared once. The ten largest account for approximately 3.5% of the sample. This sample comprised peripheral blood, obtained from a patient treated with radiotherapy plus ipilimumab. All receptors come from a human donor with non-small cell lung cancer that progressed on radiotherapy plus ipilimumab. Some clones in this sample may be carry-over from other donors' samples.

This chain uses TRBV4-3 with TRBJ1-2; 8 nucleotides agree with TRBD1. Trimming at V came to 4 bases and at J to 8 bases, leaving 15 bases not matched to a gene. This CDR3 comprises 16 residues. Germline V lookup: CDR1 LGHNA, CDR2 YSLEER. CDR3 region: CASSLNVAGGIGGYTF. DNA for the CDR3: TGCGCCAGCAGCCTCAACGTGGCAGGGGGCATAGGAGGCTACACCTTC.

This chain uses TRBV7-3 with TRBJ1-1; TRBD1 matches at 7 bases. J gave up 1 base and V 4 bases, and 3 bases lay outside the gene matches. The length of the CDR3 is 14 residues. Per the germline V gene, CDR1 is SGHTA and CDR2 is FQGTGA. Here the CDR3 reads CASSSGQQNTEAFF. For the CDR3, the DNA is TGTGCCAGCAGCTCGGGACAGCAGAACACTGAAGCTTTCTTT.

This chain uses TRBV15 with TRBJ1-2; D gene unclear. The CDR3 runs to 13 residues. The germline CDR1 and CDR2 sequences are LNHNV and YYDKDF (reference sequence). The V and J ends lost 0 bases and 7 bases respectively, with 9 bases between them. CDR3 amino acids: CATSRDIRVGYTF. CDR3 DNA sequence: TGTGCCACCAGCAGAGATATAAGGGTTGGCTACACCTTC.

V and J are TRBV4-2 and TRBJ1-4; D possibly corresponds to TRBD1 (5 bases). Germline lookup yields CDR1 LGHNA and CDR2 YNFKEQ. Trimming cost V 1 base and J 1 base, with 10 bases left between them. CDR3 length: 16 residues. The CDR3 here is CASSQGQGGTNEKLFF. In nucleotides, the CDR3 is TGTGCCAGCAGCCAAGGTCAGGGTGGAACTAATGAAAAACTGTTTTTT.

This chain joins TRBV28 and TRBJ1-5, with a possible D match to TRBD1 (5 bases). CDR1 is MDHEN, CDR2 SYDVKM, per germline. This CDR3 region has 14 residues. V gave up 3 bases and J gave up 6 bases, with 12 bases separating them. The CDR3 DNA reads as TGTGCCAGCAGTTTCGGGGGAGCTGGTCAGCCCCAGCATTTT. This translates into CASSFGGAGQPQHF.

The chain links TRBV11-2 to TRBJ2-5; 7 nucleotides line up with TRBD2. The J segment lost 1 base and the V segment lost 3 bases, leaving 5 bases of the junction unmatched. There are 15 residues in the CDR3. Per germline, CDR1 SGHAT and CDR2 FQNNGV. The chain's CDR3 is CASSFSWGGQETQYF. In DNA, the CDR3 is TGTGCCAGCAGCTTTAGTTGGGGGGGCCAAGAGACCCAGTACTTC.

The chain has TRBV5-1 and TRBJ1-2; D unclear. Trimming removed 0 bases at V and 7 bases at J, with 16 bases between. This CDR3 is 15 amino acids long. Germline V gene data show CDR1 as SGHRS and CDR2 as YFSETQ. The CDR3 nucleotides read TGCGCCAGCAGCTTGGGGACGGGCAGAGTATCTGGCTACACCTTC. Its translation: CASSLGTGRVSGYTF. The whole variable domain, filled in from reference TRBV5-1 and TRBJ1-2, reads KAGVTQTPRYLIKTRGQQVTLSCSPISGHRSVSWYQQTPGQGLQFLFEYFSETQRNKGNFPGRFSGRQFSNSRSEMNVSTLELGDSALYLCASSLGTGRVSGYTFGSGTRLTVV.

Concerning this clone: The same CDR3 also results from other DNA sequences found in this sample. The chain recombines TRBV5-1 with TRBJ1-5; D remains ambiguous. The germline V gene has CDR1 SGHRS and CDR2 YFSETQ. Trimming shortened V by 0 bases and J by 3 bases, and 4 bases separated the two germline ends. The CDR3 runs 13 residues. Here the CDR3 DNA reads TGCGCCAGCAGCTTGGCGCCCAATCAGCCCCAGCATTTT. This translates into CASSLAPNQPQHF.

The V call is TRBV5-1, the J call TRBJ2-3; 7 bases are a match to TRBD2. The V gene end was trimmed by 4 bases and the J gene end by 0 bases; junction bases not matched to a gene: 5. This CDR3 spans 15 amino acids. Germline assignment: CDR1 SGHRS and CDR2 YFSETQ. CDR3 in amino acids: CASSTLAESTDTQYF. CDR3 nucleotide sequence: TGCGCCAGCAGCACTCTAGCGGAGAGCACAGATACGCAGTATTTT.

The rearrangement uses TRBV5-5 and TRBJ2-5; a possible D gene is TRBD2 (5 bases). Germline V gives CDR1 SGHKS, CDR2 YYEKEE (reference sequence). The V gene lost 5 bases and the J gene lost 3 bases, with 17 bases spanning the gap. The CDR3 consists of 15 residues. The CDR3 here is CASRIGGLAEETQYF. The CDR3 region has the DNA TGTGCCAGCAGGATCGGTGGGCTAGCTGAAGAGACCCAGTACTTC.

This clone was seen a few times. CDR3 in DNA: TGTGCCAGCAGCGTTACAGGTTTTCGCTCACCCCTCCACTTT. Translating gives CASSVTGFRSPLHF. The chain uses TRBV9 and TRBJ1-6, with a weak D call TRBD1 (5 bases). The germline V gene has CDR1 SGDLS and CDR2 YYNGEE. V lost 2 bases to trimming and J lost 10 bases, with 13 bases between them. The CDR3 consists of 14 residues.

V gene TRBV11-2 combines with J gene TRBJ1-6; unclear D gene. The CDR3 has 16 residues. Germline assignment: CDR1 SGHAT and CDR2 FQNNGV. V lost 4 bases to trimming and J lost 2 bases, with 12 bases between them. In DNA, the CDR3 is TGTGCCAGCAGCTCTAGTCTCGGCACCTATAATTCACCCCTCCACTTT. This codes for CASSSSLGTYNSPLHF.